This T cell receptor (beta chain) comes out of a study of regulatory T cells in long-lasting Graves disease. Noted time point: newly diagnosed GD, antithyroid drugs for less than 3 months. PBMCs provided the RNA from which the TCR library was made. Relying on iRepertoire HTBI primers and Arm-PCR of CDR3 regions, the team built TCR beta libraries. TCRdb processed the multiplex PCR reads anew with MiXCR; each CDR3 protein has one entry. The sample lists around 250,000 distinct CDR3 sequences, under 20% occurring once. These records were also assigned to another study, of T cells in Graves' hyperthyroidism and ophthalmopathy.

The TCR was taken from a young woman with Graves disease. The specimen comprised peripheral blood mononuclear cells (PBMCs), sampled at new diagnosis, from a patient treated with antithyroid drugs.

This chain's CDR3 is CSARVASGGVSTDTQYF. CDR3 DNA sequence: TGCAGTGCTAGAGTGGCTAGCGGGGGAGTAAGCACAGATACGCAGTATTTT. The chain couples TRBV20-1 to TRBJ2-3; TRBD2 aligns across 10 bases. The CDR3 is 17 amino acids. Per the germline V gene, CDR1 is DFQATT and CDR2 is SNEGSKA (reference sequence). V shed 1 base, J shed 0 bases, and the junction held 7 bases outside the gene matches.